A selection of T cell receptor beta chains follows, all from one sample in a study of CD8 T cells in Susac syndrome. Via MiXCR, TCRdb re-called the immunoSEQ multiplex PCR reads, giving one row per CDR3 protein. In the table there are approximately 180,000 distinct CDR3 sequences, 93% of which are singletons. Material for sequencing was CD4+ T cells from PBMCs. These receptors originate from a human donor with multiple sclerosis. Each CDR3 is given with its conserved first and last residue. A D gene is named only where the DNA matches it firmly. Not all rows give a size; the values are once, few, many and, for expanded clones, a class.

j_call clone_size d_call v_call cdr3_aa cdr3_nt
TRBJ1-5 . . TRBV4-2 CASSQDQGGFMRPQHF TGTGCCAGCAGCCAAGATCAGGGAGGGTTCATGCGGCCCCAGCATTTT
TRBJ1-1 . TRBD1 TRBV19 CASRGQGLETEAFF TGTGCCAGTAGAGGACAGGGGTTGGAGACTGAAGCTTTCTTT
TRBJ2-2 . . TRBV6-1 CASSGGVDLNTGELFF TGTGCCAGCAGTGGTGGGGTCGATTTGAACACCGGGGAGCTGTTTTTT
TRBJ2-7 few . TRBV20-1 CSARTGSYEQYF TGCAGTGCTCGGACCGGGTCCTACGAGCAGTACTTC
TRBJ2-7 . . TRBV5-1 CASSSGLSEQYF TGCGCCAGCAGCTCAGGACTTTCCGAGCAGTACTTC
TRBJ2-7 . . TRBV4-3 CASSQAQDRGYEQYF TGCGCCAGCAGCCAAGCACAGGACCGGGGGTACGAGCAGTACTTC
TRBJ2-1 . TRBD2 TRBV11-1 CASTAGTRGSNEQFF TGTGCCAGCACCGCCGGGACTAGAGGATCCAATGAGCAGTTCTTC
TRBJ1-2 . TRBD1 TRBV28 CASAIQGAHGYTF TGTGCCAGCGCGATACAGGGGGCGCATGGCTACACCTTC
TRBJ1-2 . . TRBV11-2 CASSPTSDGYTF TGTGCCAGCAGCCCCACGTCGGATGGCTACACCTTC
TRBJ1-1 . . TRBV30 CAWSVRIEAFF TGTGCCTGGAGTGTACGAATTGAAGCTTTCTTT
TRBJ2-7 . TRBD1 TRBV7-9 CASSFLPDRVSEQYF TGTGCCAGCAGCTTTCTACCTGACAGGGTCAGCGAGCAGTACTTC
TRBJ1-1 . . TRBV2 CASSVFGSSTEAFF TGTGCCAGCAGTGTCTTCGGCTCCAGCACTGAAGCTTTCTTT
TRBJ2-1 . . TRBV2 CASARGGPGFGQFF TGTGCCAGCGCCCGAGGGGGACCCGGTTTTGGGCAGTTCTTC
TRBJ2-1 . TRBD2 TRBV5-1 CATSHTAGRGDLGGEQFF TGCGCCACCTCGCACACCGCAGGGCGGGGGGACCTGGGCGGTGAGCAGTTCTTC
TRBJ2-2 . TRBD2 TRBV12-3/TRBV12-4 CASSRRGGSGTGELFF TGTGCCAGCAGCCGACGTGGCGGGAGTGGCACCGGGGAGCTGTTTTTT
TRBJ1-1 . TRBD1 TRBV18 CASSPRPGQGASNTEAFF TGTGCCAGCTCACCACGCCCGGGACAGGGTGCTTCGAACACTGAAGCTTTCTTT
TRBJ2-6 . . TRBV5-4 CASSFGQTGANVLTF TGTGCCAGCAGCTTCGGACAGACTGGGGCCAACGTCCTGACTTTC
TRBJ2-2 . . TRBV5-1 CASSMTPGELFF TGCGCCAGCAGCATGACACCCGGGGAGCTGTTTTTT
TRBJ1-2 once . TRBV27 CASSLSGGYGYTF TGTGCCAGCAGTTTATCAGGGGGCTATGGCTACACCTTC
TRBJ1-4 . . TRBV6-5 CASSRRNHNEKLFF TGTGCCAGCAGTCGCCGCAACCATAATGAAAAACTGTTTTTT
TRBJ1-1 . . TRBV24-1 CATSSGGNTEAFF TGTGCCACCAGTTCGGGGGGGAACACTGAAGCTTTCTTT
TRBJ1-1 . TRBD1 TRBV24-1 CATSDSRTGVTEAFF TGTGCCACCAGTGATTCAAGGACAGGGGTCACTGAAGCTTTCTTT
TRBJ2-3 . TRBD2 TRBV5-4 CASSLYSGGATDTQYF TGTGCCAGCTCGCTGTATAGCGGGGGGGCCACGGATACGCAGTATTTT